This record covers a single T cell receptor (beta chain). Its antigen is not known. These data belong to a study of chemoradiotherapy in HPV16-positive cancers. Study details: A couple of HPV16-positive patients' cells yielded candidate HPV-specific clones and common motifs. Study-level findings and limits: Non-HPV-specific T cells did not expand in tumors during treatment, whereas candidate HPV-specific clones and E7-related motifs did. Functional assays defining HPV-specific T cells used only two HPV16-positive patients. For HPV16-positive patients, expanding HPV-responsive T cells associated with longer recurrence-free survival.

Trimming pared 5 bases from V and 7 bases from J, leaving 17 bases between. The CDR3 extends over 13 amino acids. Germline lookup yields CDR1 GTSNPN and CDR2 SVGIG (reference sequence). Clones were read by immunoSEQ multiplex PCR, and TCRdb kept only the in-frame ones, dropping some. The profile covers about 2,400 clones, with about 85% appearing a single time and roughly 8.1% taken by the ten largest. The source is a human donor with HPV-associated anogenital cancer. The chain recombines TRBV30 with TRBJ2-5; D is perhaps TRBD1 or TRBD2 (5 bases each). Source: tumor tissue, taken from a patient who underwent chemoradiotherapy. In DNA form, the CDR3 reads TGTGCCTGGGAAGGGGAGAGGAGGTCGACCCAGTACTTC. It codes for CAWEGERRSTQYF.